These 8 T cell receptor beta chains were all obtained from the same sample, sequenced in a study of blood T cells in healthy people across ages. The authors ran a second PCR of about 6 to 11 cycles using a sample-barcoded 5' primer and a J-beta primer mix. TCRdb reanalysed the 5' RACE reads using MiXCR and keeps one entry per CDR3 protein. Found here are about 670,000 distinct CDR3 sequences, 52% of them singletons; the top ten hold approximately 13%. Material: blood. These receptors came from a woman of 80 years or more in good health.

Remarks on this clonotype: With a much larger clone just one base away, this may be a read error. The genes are TRBV20-1 and TRBJ2-5; 8 bases align to TRBD1. The end of the DNA is better explained by TRBJ2-7, so the J call may be wrong. Germline V gives CDR1 DFQATT, CDR2 SNEGSKA (reference sequence). CDR3 length: 14 residues. CDR3 in amino acids: CSAGHQTGVYEQYF. CDR3 DNA sequence: TGCAGTGCTGGACACCAGACAGGGGTATACGAGCAGTACTTC.

The J gene is TRBJ2-1, the V gene TRBV5-1; D is uncertain. Trimming removed 0 bases from V and 10 bases from J, with 14 bases in between. This CDR3 region has 14 residues. Germline CDR1 reads SGHRS; CDR2 reads YFSETQ. The CDR3 DNA reads TGCGCCAGCAGCTTGGATACGGTAGGCTACGAGCAGTTCTTC. As protein: CASSLDTVGYEQFF.

The V call is TRBV20-1, the J call TRBJ2-6, with a tentative D call TRBD1 (5 bases). Trimming left V 1 base short and J 0 bases short, with 13 bases between. CDR1 is DFQATT, CDR2 SNEGSKA, per germline (reference sequence). This CDR3 has 17 residues. This CDR3 reads CSARVDRLSSGANVLTF. The CDR3 DNA reads TGCAGTGCTAGAGTTGACAGATTGAGCTCTGGGGCCAACGTCCTGACTTTC.

The V call is TRBV12-3 or TRBV12-4, the J call TRBJ1-4, with D unclear. V was pared by 6 bases and J by 5 bases, with 7 bases between. The length of the CDR3 is 12 residues. The CDR3 here is CASSRRNEKLFF. CDR3 nucleotide sequence: TGTGCCAGCAGCCGTCGAAATGAAAAACTGTTTTTT.

The chain links TRBV25-1 to TRBJ2-3; D may be TRBD1 (5 bases). Germline CDR1 reads MGHDK; CDR2 reads SYGVNS. Trimming left V 5 bases short and J 0 bases short, with 12 bases between. The CDR3 length is 15 residues. The DNA for the CDR3 is TGTGCCAGCAGTCCCACGAGACAGAGCACAGATACGCAGTATTTT. It specifies CASSPTRQSTDTQYF.

The chain carries TRBV14 and TRBJ2-3; TRBD2 might be the D (7 bases). Deletions cut 3 bases from V and 3 bases from J, with 19 bases between. Germline V gives CDR1 SGHDN, CDR2 FVKESK. The CDR3 has 17 amino acids. Written as DNA, the CDR3 is TGTGCCAGCAGCCACCGGTCCGTCGGGGGGCGGACAGATACGCAGTATTTT. Amino acid sequence: CASSHRSVGGRTDTQYF.

V gene TRBV18 combines with J gene TRBJ2-6; no firm D call. V was pared by 3 bases and J by 0 bases, with 9 bases between. Germline CDR1 and CDR2: KGHSH and LQKENI. The CDR3 totals 16 residues. The CDR3, as DNA: TGTGCCAGCTCACCCAGACAAGACTCTGGGGCCAACGTCCTGACTTTC. It specifies CASSPRQDSGANVLTF. Combining the CDR3 with reference TRBV18 and TRBJ2-6 gives the whole variable domain NAGVMQNPRHLVRRRGQEARLRCSPMKGHSHVYWYRQLPEEGLKFMVYLQKENIIDESGMPKERFSAEFPKEGPSILRIQQVVRGDSAAYFCASSPRQDSGANVLTFGAGSRLTVL.

The CDR3 spells CSVETSDYEQYF. CDR3 nucleotides: TGCAGCGTAGAGACTAGCGATTACGAGCAGTACTTC. The chain couples TRBV29-1 to TRBJ2-7; 8 bases match TRBD2. The CDR3 is 12 amino acids. V shed 6 bases and J 4 bases; nucleotides not matched to a gene: 5. Looked up from germline, CDR1 is SQVTM and CDR2 is ANQGSEA.